This T cell receptor beta chain was identified in a study of T cell responses to AZD1222 COVID-19 vaccine. Across the whole study: Pooling covered second doses at about 4 or about 12 weeks.

Germline CDR1 reads KGHSH; CDR2 reads LQKENI. Trimming took 3 bases from V and 8 from J, leaving 10 bases between them. CDR3 length: 13 residues. Here immunoSEQ multiplex PCR was the method, and the copy in TCRdb shows in-frame clones only, minus some. The sample has 90,000 to 100,000 clones; more than 75% are singletons. A note on this clone: The antigen remains unidentified.

Study-level points and caveats: When two AZD1222 doses had been given, Spike-specific TCR breadth and depth rose. Most donors were white British, females outnumbered males, and clonal diversity was possibly underestimated.

The rearrangement joins TRBV18 to TRBJ1-4; D unclear. The source material was peripheral blood, sampled on day 0 of AZD1222 vaccination. This receptor was obtained from an adult in good health. Here the CDR3 reads CASSPRREEKLFF. DNA of the CDR3: TGTGCCAGCTCACCCCGGCGGGAGGAAAAACTGTTTTTT.